The rows below give T cell receptor beta chains drawn from one sample of a study of response to subunit inactivated influenza vaccine. TCRdb called the RT-PCR reads again in MiXCR, with one record for every CDR3 protein. The table shows some 850,000 distinct CDR3 sequences, with roughly 18% occurring only once. Sequenced material: PBMCs from blood, taken less than 6 days after vaccination. Receptors were obtained from a man aged 50-60 years who received an inactivated influenza vaccine. Each CDR3 is given without its conserved first and last residue.

v_call: TRBV6-1
j_call: TRBJ1-5
cdr3_aa: ASSEGQSNQPQH

v_call: TRBV7-9
j_call: TRBJ2-2
cdr3_aa: ASSSPPVMNTGELF

v_call: TRBV5-6
j_call: TRBJ2-4
cdr3_aa: ASSLVRNLAKNIQY

v_call: TRBV7-9
j_call: TRBJ2-7
cdr3_aa: ASSKIQGPYEQY

v_call: TRBV3-1
j_call: TRBJ1-1
cdr3_aa: ASSLQSGTGEAF

v_call: TRBV20-1
j_call: TRBJ2-3
cdr3_aa: SARDTQKDTQY

v_call: TRBV5-1
j_call: TRBJ2-1
cdr3_aa: ASSGQGGGYNEQF

v_call: TRBV20-1
j_call: TRBJ2-5
cdr3_aa: SARNLLETQY

v_call: TRBV5-5
j_call: TRBJ1-3
cdr3_aa: ASSLEGGASGNTIY

v_call: TRBV7-2
j_call: TRBJ2-5
cdr3_aa: ASSLGSGNQETQY

v_call: TRBV20-1
j_call: TRBJ2-7
cdr3_aa: SARDRLAASDEQY

v_call: TRBV12-3/TRBV12-4
j_call: TRBJ2-3
cdr3_aa: ASSHGTERTDTQY

v_call: TRBV15
j_call: TRBJ2-5
cdr3_aa: ATRSSGGETQY

v_call: TRBV11-2
j_call: TRBJ2-5
cdr3_aa: ASSPPTGNQETQY

v_call: TRBV20-1
j_call: TRBJ2-1
cdr3_aa: SARVYNEQF

v_call: TRBV5-5
j_call: TRBJ2-7
cdr3_aa: ASSLASSGGYEQY

v_call: TRBV5-1
j_call: TRBJ2-5
cdr3_aa: ASSLYSGETQY

v_call: TRBV6-2/TRBV6-3
j_call: TRBJ2-7
cdr3_aa: ASSYLGQSEEQY

v_call: TRBV7-9
j_call: TRBJ2-2
cdr3_aa: ALQRGNTGELF

v_call: TRBV10-3
j_call: TRBJ2-7
cdr3_aa: AISEGTSGYREQY

v_call: TRBV20-1
j_call: TRBJ1-2
cdr3_aa: SADQGNYGYT

v_call: TRBV9
j_call: TRBJ2-5
cdr3_aa: ASSGVRGGSETQY

v_call: TRBV7-2
j_call: TRBJ2-7
cdr3_aa: ASSPGGGKYEQY

v_call: TRBV28
j_call: TRBJ2-1
cdr3_aa: ASSTYWVSGRAYNEQF

v_call: TRBV20-1
j_call: TRBJ1-1
cdr3_aa: SARTWNTEAF

v_call: TRBV15
j_call: TRBJ2-5
cdr3_aa: ATSREGGRETQY

v_call: TRBV10-3
j_call: TRBJ2-2
cdr3_aa: ATGLAGSGSGELF

v_call: TRBV7-6
j_call: TRBJ2-2
cdr3_aa: ASSLGQGGELF

v_call: TRBV20-1
j_call: TRBJ2-7
cdr3_aa: SARTHYEQY

v_call: TRBV18
j_call: TRBJ2-1
cdr3_aa: ASSPGQGIYNEQF

v_call: TRBV6-5
j_call: TRBJ2-7
cdr3_aa: ASSSQDISTYEQY

v_call: TRBV20-1
j_call: TRBJ2-3
cdr3_aa: SANTGTSRGDTQY

v_call: TRBV4-3
j_call: TRBJ2-3
cdr3_aa: ASSQAYVADTQY

v_call: TRBV7-9
j_call: TRBJ2-1
cdr3_aa: ASSFSGAASSYNEQF

v_call: TRBV29-1
j_call: TRBJ1-4
cdr3_aa: SVHTWRGNEKLF

v_call: TRBV7-9
j_call: TRBJ2-2
cdr3_aa: ASSFGTGFPGELF

v_call: TRBV4-1
j_call: TRBJ1-5
cdr3_aa: ASSQVFTKYQPQH

v_call: TRBV11-2
j_call: TRBJ2-5
cdr3_aa: ASSSSLEETQY

v_call: TRBV28
j_call: TRBJ2-7
cdr3_aa: ASRGGGHYEQY

v_call: TRBV5-6
j_call: TRBJ2-2
cdr3_aa: ASSWGTSGTGELF

v_call: TRBV18
j_call: TRBJ2-7
cdr3_aa: ASSPGDITYEQY

v_call: TRBV5-1
j_call: TRBJ2-5
cdr3_aa: ASFGGPREETQY

v_call: TRBV5-1
j_call: TRBJ2-7
cdr3_aa: ASSLSSGGRGYEQY

v_call: TRBV12-3/TRBV12-4
j_call: TRBJ1-2
cdr3_aa: ASSRERRGYGYT

v_call: TRBV3-1
j_call: TRBJ2-7
cdr3_aa: ASSQHRGSHEQY

v_call: TRBV20-1
j_call: TRBJ1-5
cdr3_aa: SVSRGSNQPQH